This T cell receptor (beta chain) came from a study of cytomegalovirus exposure and HLA in healthy donors. Study summary: It was reported in a later analysis that the approximately 120 validation repertoires used the same platform as the roughly 640 first-cohort repertoires. Study-wide findings and caveats: Whilst most TCR sequences proved rare, a subset of public TCRs occurred across many donors.

For this clone: The antigen is undetermined.

Germline V lookup: CDR1 KGHSH, CDR2 LQKENI. The J segment lost 2 bases and the V segment lost 2 bases, leaving 0 bases of the junction unmatched. The CDR3 consists of 14 residues. Profiling relied on immunoSEQ multiplex PCR, and the TCRdb table lists in-frame clones only, not all of them. The table records more than 100,000 clones, 88% of them present only once. The sequence came from a man in his thirties or forties in good health and CMV-seronegative. Material: PBMCs. J is TRBJ2-1 and V is TRBV18; TRBD2 aligns across 7 bases. CDR3 protein: CASSPGLAYNEQFF. For the CDR3, the DNA is TGTGCCAGCTCACCAGGACTAGCCTACAATGAGCAGTTCTTC. The full variable domain, its missing parts supplied by reference TRBV18 and TRBJ2-1, is NAGVMQNPRHLVRRRGQEARLRCSPMKGHSHVYWYRQLPEEGLKFMVYLQKENIIDESGMPKERFSAEFPKEGPSILRIQQVVRGDSAAYFCASSPGLAYNEQFFGPGTRLTVL.